These 21 T cell receptor beta chains originate from one sample sequenced in a study of blood T cell repertoires in COVID-19 (dated by TCRdb to the early 2020s). The library was obtained by the immunoSEQ multiplex PCR assay. TCRdb limited this immuneACCESS table to in-frame rearrangements with V and J called. A share of clones is missing; checked studies link under half to unresolved V genes, and the rest is unexplained. This sample has some 200,000 clones in its table, and around 82% of those were observed once. The top ten clonotypes cover roughly 7% of the sample. Sequenced: PBMCs or T cells enriched from blood (not recorded which). These receptors came from a middle-aged man who had recovered from COVID-19.

This clone was recorded only once. The genes are TRBV9 and TRBJ1-1, with D possibly being TRBD1 (6 bases). Germline V CDR1 and CDR2: SGDLS, YYNGEE. This CDR3 comprises 16 residues. V lost 4 bases, J lost 0 bases, and 16 bases lay in between. For the CDR3, the DNA is TGTGCCAGCAGCCCCTCAATAGACAGGTTGAACACTGAAGCTTTCTTT. This sequence encodes CASSPSIDRLNTEAFF.

J is TRBJ1-2 and V is TRBV5-1; D not certain. Germline V gene lookup returns CDR1 SGHRS and CDR2 YFSETQ. V was shortened by 1 base and J by 3 bases, with 13 bases between the two germline ends. The CDR3 totals 15 residues. The DNA for the CDR3 is TGCGCCAGCAGCTTGCAGACTCCAGTGGACTATGGCTACACCTTC. Residues: CASSLQTPVDYGYTF.

This chain uses TRBV29-1 with TRBJ1-1, with TRBD1 matching over 9 bases. Germline lookup yields CDR1 SQVTM and CDR2 ANQGSEA. V trimming: 5 bases; J trimming: 11 bases; junction bases outside the gene matches: 18. The CDR3 contains 15 residues. CDR3 sequence: CSVQYTGTGMVYAFF. The CDR3 nucleotides read TGCAGCGTTCAATATACCGGGACAGGGATGGTATACGCTTTCTTT.

This sequence joins TRBV7-2 and TRBJ2-1; 7 bases are a match to TRBD1. This CDR3 comprises 15 residues. Germline loops: CDR1 SGHTA, CDR2 FQGNSA. The J segment lost 6 bases and the V segment lost 5 bases, leaving 10 bases of the junction unmatched. This CDR3 reads CASSLGRGPGNEQFF. The DNA of the CDR3 is TGTGCCAGCAGCCTAGGAAGGGGGCCCGGCAATGAGCAGTTCTTC.

This chain connects TRBV7-6 to TRBJ2-7; TRBD1 is a possible D gene (6 bases). In germline, CDR1 is SGHVS, CDR2 FNYEAQ. V was cut by 4 bases and J by 5 bases, with 21 bases left in between. This CDR3 has 16 amino acids. The CDR3 here is CASSSQPGTIGNEQYF. The CDR3 coding sequence is TGTGCCAGCAGCTCCCAACCCGGGACAATAGGGAACGAGCAGTACTTC.

J is TRBJ2-5 and V is TRBV6-2 or TRBV6-3; 12 nucleotides align to TRBD2. J gave up 5 bases and V 4 bases, and 8 bases lay outside the gene matches. The CDR3 extends over 16 amino acids. Germline V gene lookup returns CDR1 MNHEY and CDR2 SVGEGT. CDR3 DNA sequence: TGTGCCAGCAGTTCGCTAGCGGGGGGGCCCGAGGAGACCCAGTACTTC. Translated: CASSSLAGGPEETQYF.

The chain employs TRBV5-5 and TRBJ2-2, with D possibly being TRBD2 (5 bases). Germline lookup yields CDR1 SGHKS and CDR2 YYEKEE (reference sequence). The germline V and J ends were trimmed by 0 bases and 4 bases, with 10 bases remaining between them. This CDR3 comprises 15 residues. CDR3 sequence (DNA): TGTGCCAGCAGCTTGGCGGAAGGGAGCACCGGGGAGCTGTTTTTT. Its translation: CASSLAEGSTGELFF.

CDR3 sequence (DNA): TGTGCCACCAGCGTGGGGAGGGCCTACGAGCAGTACTTC. It codes for CATSVGRAYEQYF. The V and J genes are TRBV15 and TRBJ2-7, with 7 bases lining up with TRBD2. Trimming cost V 5 bases and J 2 bases; bases outside gene matches: 3. In germline, CDR1 is LNHNV, CDR2 YYDKDF (reference sequence). This CDR3 has 13 residues.

The V gene is TRBV7-9, the J gene TRBJ1-5; D uncertain. The germline V and J ends were trimmed by 8 bases and 3 bases, with 8 bases remaining between them. CDR3 length equals 12 residues. Per the germline V gene, CDR1 is SEHNR and CDR2 is FQNEAQ (reference sequence). The CDR3 is CASSLANQPQHF. The DNA of the CDR3 is TGTGCCAGCTCCCTGGCCAATCAGCCCCAGCATTTT.

The chain links TRBV7-9 to TRBJ1-4, with 9 bases fitting TRBD1. This CDR3 is built from 14 residues. The trim removed 5 bases at V and 8 bases at J, leaving 6 bases unmatched. Looked up from germline, CDR1 is SEHNR and CDR2 is FQNEAQ (reference sequence). CDR3: CASSRTGDSEKLFF. CDR3 nucleotide sequence: TGTGCCAGCAGCAGGACAGGGGACAGCGAAAAACTGTTTTTT.

The chain links TRBV20-1 to TRBJ2-3; tentative D call: TRBD2 (6 bases). V lost 3 bases, J lost 1 base, and 14 bases lay in between. Looked up from germline, CDR1 is DFQATT and CDR2 is SNEGSKA (reference sequence). The CDR3 runs to 15 residues. The CDR3 sequence: CSASTKKRGTDTQYF. In nucleotides, the CDR3 is TGCAGTGCTAGTACAAAGAAGCGGGGCACAGATACGCAGTATTTT.

This clone was seen a handful of times. V gene TRBV4-1 combines with J gene TRBJ2-3; possibly TRBD2 for D (6 bases). The germline V and J ends were trimmed by 7 bases and 5 bases, with 16 bases remaining between them. Germline CDR1 reads MGHRA; CDR2 reads YSYEKL. The CDR3 has 14 residues. The CDR3: CASNPGLFVDTQYF. The CDR3 bases are TGCGCCAGCAATCCAGGACTATTCGTAGATACGCAGTATTTT.

With regard to this clone: The sample holds other DNA sequences that translate to the same CDR3. The chain is built from TRBV5-1 and TRBJ2-5, with TRBD1 as a possible D gene (6 bases). Germline values: CDR1 SGHRS, CDR2 YFSETQ. There are 12 residues in the CDR3. Trimming shortened V by 3 bases and J by 4 bases, and 7 bases separated the two germline ends. The DNA of the CDR3 is TGCGCCAGCAGCTCGACAGGAGAGACCCAGTACTTC. Its protein is CASSSTGETQYF.

The genes are TRBV18 and TRBJ1-2; D not certain. Trimming pared 2 bases from V and 8 bases from J, leaving 12 bases between. The CDR3 loop spans 13 amino acids. CDR1 and CDR2 (germline): KGHSH, LQKENI. The CDR3 DNA sequence: TGTGCCAGCTCACCAGAGGGTCCCTTCGGCTACACCTTC. Translated, it gives CASSPEGPFGYTF. The entire variable domain, with the rest obtained from reference TRBV18 and TRBJ1-2, is as follows: NAGVMQNPRHLVRRRGQEARLRCSPMKGHSHVYWYRQLPEEGLKFMVYLQKENIIDESGMPKERFSAEFPKEGPSILRIQQVVRGDSAAYFCASSPEGPFGYTFGSGTRLTVV.

The rearrangement links TRBV5-4 to TRBJ1-4; tentative D call: TRBD1 (5 bases). In germline, CDR1 is SGHNT, CDR2 YYREEE (reference sequence). The CDR3 extends over 14 amino acids. V gave up 0 bases and J gave up 3 bases, with 6 bases separating them. DNA of the CDR3: TGTGCCAGCAGCTTGGACAGGCCTAATGAAAAACTGTTTTTT. Encoded protein: CASSLDRPNEKLFF.

This CDR3 reads CASSIRPGKETQYF. CDR3 nucleotides: TGTGCCAGTAGTATTAGACCAGGGAAGGAGACCCAGTACTTC. The rearrangement uses TRBV19 and TRBJ2-5; a weak D match, TRBD1 (5 bases). V was shortened by 3 bases and J by 5 bases, with 13 bases between the two germline ends. The length of the CDR3 is 14 residues. CDR1 LNHDA and CDR2 SQIVND come from the germline V gene (reference sequence).

The genes are TRBV7-3 and TRBJ2-1, with a possible D match to TRBD2 (7 bases). V lost 2 bases and J 4 bases, leaving 15 bases between the germline ends. Germline V lookup: CDR1 SGHTA, CDR2 FQGTGA. There are 16 residues in the CDR3. DNA of the CDR3: TGTGCCAGCAGCTTATATGTCGGGGGGCCATACAATGAGCAGTTCTTC. As protein: CASSLYVGGPYNEQFF. Looking up the rest from reference TRBV7-3 and TRBJ2-1 gives the full variable domain: GAGVSQTPSNKVTEKGKYVELRCDPISGHTALYWYRQSLGQGPEFLIYFQGTGAADDSGLPNDRFFAVRPEGSVSTLKIQRTERGDSAVYLCASSLYVGGPYNEQFFGPGTRLTVL.

This clone came up once. V gene TRBV5-1 combines with J gene TRBJ2-7; 7 bases agree with TRBD2. The ends lost 5 bases at V and 0 bases at J; junction bases unmatched: 8. The CDR3 has 15 residues. The germline V gene has CDR1 SGHRS and CDR2 YFSETQ. The DNA for the CDR3 is TGCGCCAGCAGTAATCTAGGCGGGAGCTCCTACGAGCAGTACTTC. Translation gives CASSNLGGSSYEQYF. Drawing the rest from reference TRBV5-1 and TRBJ2-7, the complete variable domain is KAGVTQTPRYLIKTRGQQVTLSCSPISGHRSVSWYQQTPGQGLQFLFEYFSETQRNKGNFPGRFSGRQFSNSRSEMNVSTLELGDSALYLCASSNLGGSSYEQYFGPGTRLTVT.

The chain combines TRBV4-3 with TRBJ1-2; 7 nucleotides line up with TRBD1. The CDR3 totals 15 residues. In germline, CDR1 is LGHNA, CDR2 YSLEER. Unmatched junction bases numbered 9, after V lost 2 bases and J lost 6 bases. The CDR3 DNA reads TGCGCCAGCAGCCAACGGCGATCGACAGGGAATGGCTACACCTTC. Translation gives CASSQRRSTGNGYTF.

This sequence joins TRBV5-5 and TRBJ1-1; tentative D call: TRBD1 (5 bases). Germline loops: CDR1 SGHKS, CDR2 YYEKEE (reference sequence). Between the trimmed V and J ends, which lost 6 bases and 0 bases, there was a span of 24 bases. The CDR3 loop spans 18 amino acids. The CDR3 DNA follows: TGTGCCAGCACCCTCCAACCCGGGTCCTGGGGCATGAACACTGAAGCTTTCTTT. This codes for CASTLQPGSWGMNTEAFF.

V usage is TRBV28 and J usage is TRBJ1-5, with D possibly matching TRBD1 (6 bases). V dropped 6 bases and J dropped 0 bases, with 12 bases sitting between them. Germline lookup yields CDR1 MDHEN and CDR2 SYDVKM. There are 15 residues in the CDR3. The CDR3 nucleotides are TGTGCCAGCAGGGATACAGGGAATAGCAATCAGCCCCAGCATTTT. Encoded protein: CASRDTGNSNQPQHF.